This T cell receptor (beta chain) stems from a study of shared T cell receptors in the human thymus. Some clones are missing from TCRdb's copy, which holds only in-frame ones; the method was immunoSEQ multiplex PCR. The sample includes about 540,000 clones, approximately 80% of them seen just once. Between the trimmed V and J ends, which lost 5 bases and 8 bases, there was a span of 18 bases. The germline CDR1 and CDR2 sequences are LNHDA and SQIVND (reference sequence). CDR3 length: 15 residues. This clone was observed a few times. These data were also reused for a study on human thymus T cells. That source adds: Resections from corrective heart surgery provided thymus tissue. Thymic as well as blood repertoires seemed to favor certain V and J genes unevenly.

This rearrangement joins TRBV19 to TRBJ1-4; D is unresolved. This clonotype was obtained from a boy younger than two with a congenital heart defect. Material: thymocytes. The CDR3 nucleotides read TGTGCCAGTAGTCCCCACGCCCATGCGGGGGAAAAACTGTTTTTT. Protein sequence: CASSPHAHAGEKLFF. Full variable domain (rest looked up from reference TRBV19 and TRBJ1-4): DGGITQSPKYLFRKEGQNVTLSCEQNLNHDAMYWYRQDPGQGLRLIYYSQIVNDFQKGDIAEGYSVSREKKESFPLTVTSAQKNPTAFYLCASSPHAHAGEKLFFGSGTQLSVL.